The 30 T cell receptor beta chains reported below all come from one sample, sequenced in a study of cytomegalovirus exposure and HLA in healthy donors. Both 60 Vbeta primers and 13 Jbeta primers went into the PCR. Sequencing used immunoSEQ multiplex PCR; TCRdb keeps in-frame clones, though not all of them. The top ten hold around 3% of the sample, which has around 200,000 clones, 75% seen once. Input material: PBMCs. Source of these receptors: a male donor in good health and CMV-seronegative.

The genes are TRBV5-4 and TRBJ2-5; TRBD1 matches 8 bases. The CDR3 runs to 13 residues. Germline values: CDR1 SGHNT, CDR2 YYREEE (reference sequence). Trimming took 4 bases from V and 5 from J; bases not matched to a gene: 4. CDR3 sequence reads: CASSADRAETQYF. Written as DNA, the CDR3 is TGTGCCAGCAGCGCGGACAGGGCCGAGACCCAGTACTTC. Drawing the rest from reference TRBV5-4 and TRBJ2-5, the complete variable domain is ETGVTQSPTHLIKTRGQQVTLRCSSQSGHNTVSWYQQALGQGPQFIFQYYREEENGRGNFPPRFSGLQFPNYSSELNVNALELDDSALYLCASSADRAETQYFGPGTRLLVL.

This clone has only a few counts. The chain's CDR3 is CASSPDRGQANYGYTF. As DNA, the CDR3 is TGTGCCAGCTCACCAGACAGGGGTCAAGCTAACTATGGCTACACCTTC. This chain links TRBV18 with TRBJ1-2; TRBD1 agrees at 8 bases. CDR1 is KGHSH, CDR2 LQKENI, per germline. This CDR3 spans 16 amino acids. Germline trimming cut 2 bases from V and 0 bases from J; bases unmatched to any gene: 5. Full variable domain (missing parts from reference TRBV18 and TRBJ1-2): NAGVMQNPRHLVRRRGQEARLRCSPMKGHSHVYWYRQLPEEGLKFMVYLQKENIIDESGMPKERFSAEFPKEGPSILRIQQVVRGDSAAYFCASSPDRGQANYGYTFGSGTRLTVV.

The V call is TRBV6-5, the J call TRBJ1-3; unclear D gene. The CDR3 length is 13 residues. The V end lost 5 bases, the J end lost 0 bases, and 5 bases lay between the germline ends. Germline V gives CDR1 MNHEY, CDR2 SVGAGI. For the CDR3, the DNA is TGTGCCAGCAGTCTTAGCTCTGGAAACACCATATATTTT. Protein: CASSLSSGNTIYF.

The rearrangement joins TRBV28 to TRBJ2-7; D is possibly TRBD2 (5 bases). Germline CDR1 and CDR2: MDHEN and SYDVKM. V was pared by 4 bases and J by 5 bases, with 15 bases between. The CDR3 runs 14 residues. The CDR3 is CASSSGSGVHEQYF. The CDR3 DNA reads as TGTGCCAGCAGTTCTGGTTCCGGGGTACACGAGCAGTACTTC.

The rearrangement uses TRBV6-6 and TRBJ1-5; no reliable D call. The CDR3 is made up of 16 amino acids. Trimming stripped 7 bases from V and 2 bases from J, with 18 bases between. Per the germline V gene, CDR1 is MNHNY and CDR2 is SVGAGI (reference sequence). CDR3 residues: CASTNPPTRGNQPQHF. The CDR3 region has the DNA TGTGCCAGCACCAACCCCCCTACACGGGGCAATCAGCCCCAGCATTTT.

The rearrangement links TRBV4-3 to TRBJ2-5; D possibly corresponds to TRBD2 (6 bases). The CDR3 contains 14 residues. Germline V CDR1 and CDR2: LGHNA, YSLEER. V lost 4 bases, J lost 2 bases, and 11 bases lay in between. The CDR3 region has the DNA TGCGCCAGCAGCCTGGACTATTCACAAGAGACCCAGTACTTC. This encodes CASSLDYSQETQYF.

This rearrangement joins TRBV7-9 to TRBJ1-4, with D maybe TRBD1 (5 bases). The CDR3 is made up of 12 amino acids. Trimming pared 5 bases from V and 6 bases from J, leaving 7 bases between. The V gene's germline CDR1 is SEHNR and CDR2 FQNEAQ (reference sequence). The DNA of the CDR3 is TGTGCCAGCAGCCAAGGGGATGAAAAACTGTTTTTT. Translating it yields CASSQGDEKLFF.

The genes are TRBV29-1 and TRBJ2-3; tentative D call: TRBD2 (5 bases). Germline V CDR1 and CDR2: SQVTM, ANQGSEA. This CDR3 has 15 residues. Trimming pared 5 bases from V and 3 bases from J, leaving 18 bases between. CDR3 residues: CSVRGLVIVTDTQYF. The DNA of the CDR3 is TGCAGCGTTCGAGGGTTGGTGATAGTAACAGATACGCAGTATTTT.

This chain joins TRBV28 and TRBJ2-7; 11 bases align to TRBD2. This CDR3 region has 13 residues. CDR1 is MDHEN and CDR2 is SYDVKM in the germline V gene. With V trimmed by 4 bases and J by 5 bases, 1 base remained unmatched. CDR3 DNA: TGTGCCAGCAGTTCGGGACTAGCGGACGAGCAGTACTTC. Amino acid sequence: CASSSGLADEQYF.

As regards this clone: Other DNA sequences of this sample code for an identical CDR3. In DNA, the CDR3 is TGTGCCAGCAGTTTGAGCTCCTACAATGAGCAGTTCTTC. As protein: CASSLSSYNEQFF. The rearrangement uses TRBV27 and TRBJ2-1; the D is unclear. With 3 bases removed from V and 0 bases from J, the gap between germline ends came to 3 bases. Germline values: CDR1 MNHEY, CDR2 SMNVEV (reference sequence). The CDR3 sequence is 13 residues long.

The V and J genes are TRBV4-1 and TRBJ2-1; D call uncertain. Trimming cost V 0 bases and J 4 bases, with 4 bases left between them. The CDR3 totals 13 residues. CDR1 MGHRA and CDR2 YSYEKL come from the germline V gene. The CDR3 DNA follows: TGCGCCAGCAGCCAAGAGAGGTACAATGAGCAGTTCTTC. Its translation: CASSQERYNEQFF.

This clone was counted only a few times. This rearrangement joins TRBV30 to TRBJ1-5; 10 bases fit TRBD1. The ends lost 2 bases at V and 4 bases at J; junction bases unmatched: 11. This CDR3 is 17 amino acids long. Germline lookup yields CDR1 GTSNPN and CDR2 SVGIG (reference sequence). Written as DNA, the CDR3 is TGTGCCTGGAGTAAGGGACAGGGGTATCGGAGGAATCAGCCCCAGCATTTT. This translates into CAWSKGQGYRRNQPQHF.

The sample holds a few counts of this clone. The gene calls are TRBV30 and TRBJ2-2, with a weak D call TRBD1 (6 bases). Germline CDR1 and CDR2: GTSNPN and SVGIG (reference sequence). V was shortened by 3 bases and J by 5 bases, with 16 bases between the two germline ends. The CDR3 totals 15 residues. CDR3 sequence (DNA): TGTGCCTGGAGGCCTCCAGGGGCTGGGACCGGGGAGCTGTTTTTT. Amino acids: CAWRPPGAGTGELFF.

The chain combines TRBV4-1 with TRBJ2-1; 9 bases line up with TRBD2. Losses at the gene ends were 0 bases for V and 1 base for J; bases not matched to a gene: 1. This CDR3 is built from 16 residues. Germline V gene lookup returns CDR1 MGHRA and CDR2 YSYEKL. CDR3: CASSQETSGSYNEQFF. The CDR3, as DNA: TGCGCCAGCAGCCAAGAGACTAGCGGTTCCTACAATGAGCAGTTCTTC.

The rearrangement joins TRBV4-1 to TRBJ2-1; the match to TRBD2 covers 13 bases. This CDR3 region has 20 residues. Per the germline V gene, CDR1 is MGHRA and CDR2 is YSYEKL. Trimming cost V 1 base and J 2 bases; bases outside gene matches: 11. CDR3 nucleotides: TGCGCCAGCAGCCAAGCGAGGAAAGGACTAGCGGGAGCCCCCTACAATGAGCAGTTCTTC. Protein product: CASSQARKGLAGAPYNEQFF.

The rearrangement links TRBV6-1 to TRBJ2-7; weak D call: TRBD1 (5 bases). The CDR3 covers 13 residues. The V end was cut by 6 bases, the J end by 4 bases, with 13 bases between. Looked up from germline, CDR1 is MNHNS and CDR2 is SASEGT. CDR3 residues: CASRAPGKYEQYF. The CDR3 DNA reads TGTGCCAGCAGGGCACCAGGGAAATACGAGCAGTACTTC.

The rearrangement joins TRBV4-2 to TRBJ1-5, with 10 bases lining up with TRBD1. Germline V gene lookup returns CDR1 LGHNA and CDR2 YNFKEQ. With 4 bases clipped from V and 1 base from J, the junction kept 4 bases outside the gene matches. This CDR3 has 16 amino acids. This chain's CDR3 is CASSRTDRGSNQPQHF. The CDR3 DNA reads TGTGCCAGCAGCCGAACGGACAGGGGGAGCAATCAGCCCCAGCATTTT.

The chain has TRBV11-3 and TRBJ2-3; the match to TRBD1 covers 7 bases. This CDR3 comprises 16 residues. Looked up from germline, CDR1 is SGHNT and CDR2 is YENEEA. V trimming: 5 bases; J trimming: 1 base; junction bases outside the gene matches: 9. CDR3 bases: TGTGCCAGCAGCCTACAGGGGTCAAGAGGCACAGATACGCAGTATTTT. It codes for CASSLQGSRGTDTQYF.

The genes are TRBV29-1 and TRBJ2-7; maybe TRBD2 (6 bases). Germline values: CDR1 SQVTM, CDR2 ANQGSEA. V was clipped by 0 bases and J by 3 bases, with 9 bases between them. The CDR3 totals 13 residues. This CDR3 is CSVEERGGYEQYF. CDR3 coding DNA: TGCAGCGTTGAAGAAAGGGGAGGCTACGAGCAGTACTTC.

This clone has just a few counts. The V and J genes are TRBV19 and TRBJ1-5; 11 nucleotides align to TRBD1. CDR1 LNHDA and CDR2 SQIVND come from the germline V gene (reference sequence). V shed 3 bases, J shed 0 bases, and the junction held 7 bases outside the gene matches. This CDR3 is 18 amino acids long. The CDR3: CASSMGRTGGYSNQPQHF. CDR3 nucleotides: TGTGCCAGTAGTATGGGGCGGACAGGGGGCTATAGCAATCAGCCCCAGCATTTT.

This chain links TRBV4-2 with TRBJ2-3; weak D call: TRBD2 (5 bases). With 0 bases removed from V and 5 bases from J, the gap between germline ends came to 12 bases. The CDR3 sequence is 15 residues long. Per the germline V gene, CDR1 is LGHNA and CDR2 is YNFKEQ. CDR3 region: CASSQEEIRGDTQYF. Written as DNA, the CDR3 is TGTGCCAGCAGCCAAGAAGAGATACGGGGAGATACGCAGTATTTT.

The rearrangement links TRBV15 to TRBJ2-7, with 8 bases matching TRBD1. Losses at the gene ends were 1 base for V and 3 bases for J; bases not matched to a gene: 2. The CDR3 is 14 residues long. The germline V gene has CDR1 LNHNV and CDR2 YYDKDF (reference sequence). The CDR3 loop is CATSRGGQDYEQYF. CDR3 in DNA: TGTGCCACCAGCAGAGGGGGACAGGACTACGAGCAGTACTTC.

CDR3 sequence (DNA): TGTGCCAGCAGCCCACAGGGGGCGAGAAGCAATCAGCCCCAGCATTTT. It is translated as CASSPQGARSNQPQHF. The chain recombines TRBV2 with TRBJ1-5; 9 bases match TRBD1. The CDR3 totals 16 residues. Germline CDR1 SNHLY, CDR2 FYNNEI. V shed 6 bases, J shed 1 base, and the junction held 7 bases outside the gene matches.

V is TRBV27 and J is TRBJ1-5; D remains ambiguous. V was clipped by 3 bases and J by 2 bases, with 5 bases between them. This CDR3 contains 13 residues. Germline assignment: CDR1 MNHEY and CDR2 SMNVEV (reference sequence). CDR3 in DNA: TGTGCCAGCAGTTTTACTGGCAATCAGCCCCAGCATTTT. Protein sequence: CASSFTGNQPQHF.

The chain employs TRBV10-2 and TRBJ2-5, with a weak D call TRBD1 (5 bases). Trimming stripped 0 bases from V and 7 bases from J, with 15 bases between. Germline CDR1 WSHSY, CDR2 SAAADI. The CDR3 runs to 15 residues. The CDR3 loop reads CASSESGGIRGTQYF. The CDR3 coding sequence is TGCGCCAGCAGTGAGTCAGGTGGAATTAGGGGGACCCAGTACTTC.

The V gene is TRBV6-5, the J gene TRBJ1-2; D is uncertain. Germline CDR1 reads MNHEY; CDR2 reads SVGAGI. Between the trimmed V and J ends, which lost 7 bases and 4 bases, there was a span of 13 bases. The CDR3 extends over 13 amino acids. The CDR3 protein is CASIKQNSYGYTF. The CDR3 region has the DNA TGTGCCAGCATCAAACAGAACTCCTATGGCTACACCTTC.

V is TRBV6-1 and J is TRBJ1-5; D call uncertain. V lost 6 bases and J 5 bases, leaving 14 bases between the germline ends. CDR3 length: 14 amino acids. Germline lookup yields CDR1 MNHNS and CDR2 SASEGT. The CDR3 loop reads CASSVRTDYQPQHF. CDR3 bases: TGTGCCAGCAGCGTACGGACGGACTATCAGCCCCAGCATTTT.

The V gene is TRBV9, the J gene TRBJ2-1, with a tentative D call TRBD1 (7 bases). The CDR3 consists of 15 residues. Trimming stripped 0 bases from V and 6 bases from J, with 13 bases between. The germline CDR1 and CDR2 sequences are SGDLS and YYNGEE. The CDR3 DNA sequence: TGTGCCAGCAGCGTAGGGGCAGGGGGAGGCAATGAGCAGTTCTTC. Its translation: CASSVGAGGGNEQFF.

The genes are TRBV19 and TRBJ1-1; 8 bases match TRBD1. Germline V gene sequence: CDR1 LNHDA, CDR2 SQIVND (reference sequence). With V trimmed by 7 bases and J by 3 bases, 4 bases remained unmatched. This CDR3 has 13 amino acids. This chain's CDR3 is CASTRDRYTEAFF. CDR3 in DNA: TGTGCCAGTACCCGGGACAGGTACACTGAAGCTTTCTTT.

The chain links TRBV30 to TRBJ1-2, with 8 bases matching TRBD1. Germline V lookup: CDR1 GTSNPN, CDR2 SVGIG (reference sequence). With 0 bases clipped from V and 8 bases from J, the junction kept 11 bases outside the gene matches. The CDR3 extends over 15 amino acids. The chain's CDR3 is CAWSVLQGASEGYTF. Written as DNA, the CDR3 is TGTGCCTGGAGTGTACTTCAGGGGGCTTCGGAGGGCTACACCTTC.